This passage covers 21 T cell receptor beta chains from one sample sequenced in a study of T-cell reconstitution after alpha-beta-depleted transplantation in children. TCRbeta library preparation incorporated unique molecular identifiers. TCRdb itself ran the PCR reads through MiXCR, one entry per CDR3 protein. The data contain 240,000 or so distinct CDR3 sequences, around 12% of them singletons. Sequencing used PBMCs from the stem cell graft donor, obtained from the stem cell graft. The receptors derive from a human donor who donated a stem cell graft to a child with acute lymphoblastic leukemia.

In its sample, this clonotype was seen many times. The CDR3 is CASSLDRTGQPQHF. CDR3 in DNA: TGTGCCAGCAGCTTAGATCGGACAGGGCAGCCCCAGCATTTT. This sequence joins TRBV7-2 and TRBJ1-5, with TRBD1 identical over 8 bases. The CDR3 loop spans 14 amino acids. CDR1 is SGHTA and CDR2 is FQGNSA in the germline V gene. The J segment lost 7 bases and the V segment lost 1 base, leaving 3 bases of the junction unmatched.

This clonotype showed up many times. The chain employs TRBV15 and TRBJ2-5; D is undetermined. Germline CDR1 and CDR2: LNHNV and YYDKDF (reference sequence). Trimming removed 2 bases from V and 4 bases from J, with 11 bases in between. The CDR3 runs 14 residues. In nucleotides, the CDR3 is TGTGCCACCAGCAGATCCCCAGCCGCAGAGACCCAGTACTTC. Protein product: CATSRSPAAETQYF.

A few counts support this clonotype. The chain has TRBV14 and TRBJ2-1; 13 nucleotides align to TRBD2. V shed 1 base, J shed 4 bases, and the junction held 19 bases outside the gene matches. The CDR3 is made up of 22 amino acids. Germline assignment: CDR1 SGHDN and CDR2 FVKESK. CDR3 sequence: CASSQGKIKAEPGLAGYNEQFF. CDR3 coding DNA: TGTGCCAGCAGCCAAGGCAAAATAAAGGCGGAACCGGGACTAGCGGGGTACAATGAGCAGTTCTTC.

This clonotype was counted many times. V is TRBV20-1 and J is TRBJ1-5; D might be TRBD1 (6 bases). Trimming took 3 bases from V and 6 from J, leaving 12 bases between them. Germline CDR1 reads DFQATT; CDR2 reads SNEGSKA (reference sequence). The CDR3 extends over 13 amino acids. The CDR3 DNA follows: TGCAGTGCTAGCGGGGGGGCGGTTCAGCCCCAGCATTTT. Its translation is CSASGGAVQPQHF.

About this clonotype: This may arise from a read error, as a much more abundant clone is one base away. CDR3 sequence (DNA): TGTGCCAGCAGTTTTATCGTGACCCAGCAGTACTTC. Amino acids: CASSFIVTQQYF. This chain connects TRBV12-3 or TRBV12-4 to TRBJ2-7; D is unclear. V gave up 3 bases and J gave up 8 bases, with 11 bases separating them. This CDR3 comprises 12 residues.

This clonotype has a count of ten or more. This chain connects TRBV15 to TRBJ1-2; D is ambiguous. The ends were cut back, 0 bases at V and 4 bases at J, with 18 bases in the middle. The CDR3 has 17 residues. Per the germline V gene, CDR1 is LNHNV and CDR2 is YYDKDF (reference sequence). CDR3 sequence: CATSREYLEPGRYGYTF. Here the CDR3 DNA reads TGTGCCACCAGCAGAGAATACCTAGAACCCGGCCGCTATGGCTACACCTTC.

This clonotype was recorded many times. The chain employs TRBV7-2 and TRBJ2-7; D is possibly TRBD1 (5 bases). Germline V gene data show CDR1 as SGHTA and CDR2 as FQGNSA. There are 14 residues in the CDR3. V was clipped by 5 bases and J by 3 bases, with 14 bases between them. CDR3 DNA: TGTGCCAGCAGCCCCCAGGGCAGGAACTACGAGCAGTACTTC. Its translation: CASSPQGRNYEQYF. The entire variable domain, with the rest obtained from reference TRBV7-2 and TRBJ2-7, is as follows: GAGVSQSPSNKVTEKGKDVELRCDPISGHTALYWYRQSLGQGLEFLIYFQGNSAPDKSGLPSDRFSAERTGGSVSTLTIQRTQQEDSAVYLCASSPQGRNYEQYFGPGTRLTVT.

This clonotype was found many times. The rearrangement joins TRBV6-5 to TRBJ2-7, with a possible D match to TRBD2 (7 bases). V shed 6 bases and J shed 7 bases, with 19 bases lying between them. The germline gives CDR1 MNHEY, CDR2 SVGAGI. The CDR3 runs to 14 residues. The CDR3 nucleotides read TGTGCCAGCAGCTATGGGGGGCTGGGGGGGGAGCAGTACTTC. Protein product: CASSYGGLGGEQYF.

This clonotype has at least ten counts. The chain recombines TRBV7-9 with TRBJ2-7; 9 bases are a match to TRBD1. Losses at the gene ends were 1 base for V and 0 bases for J; bases not matched to a gene: 4. Germline V lookup: CDR1 SEHNR, CDR2 FQNEAQ (reference sequence). The CDR3 spans 16 residues. The CDR3 spells CASSLVGQGYSYEQYF. The CDR3 DNA reads TGTGCCAGCAGCTTAGTGGGACAGGGTTACTCCTACGAGCAGTACTTC.

This clonotype was seen repeatedly, ten times or more. The chain employs TRBV6-1 and TRBJ1-5; maybe TRBD1 (5 bases). The germline CDR1 and CDR2 sequences are MNHNS and SASEGT. V was clipped by 4 bases and J by 0 bases, with 13 bases between them. This CDR3 comprises 16 residues. This chain's CDR3 is CASSADRDYSNQPQHF. DNA of the CDR3: TGTGCCAGCAGTGCCGACAGAGACTATAGCAATCAGCCCCAGCATTTT.

This clonotype was found many times. This chain links TRBV19 with TRBJ2-2, with TRBD1 matching 8 bases. Trimming at V came to 7 bases and at J to 0 bases, leaving 4 bases not matched to a gene. Germline loops: CDR1 LNHDA, CDR2 SQIVND (reference sequence). The CDR3 has 15 amino acids. CDR3 sequence: CASTRTGTNTGELFF. The DNA for the CDR3 is TGTGCCAGTACTAGGACAGGGACGAACACCGGGGAGCTGTTTTTT. The variable domain in full, completed from reference TRBV19 and TRBJ2-2, reads DGGITQSPKYLFRKEGQNVTLSCEQNLNHDAMYWYRQDPGQGLRLIYYSQIVNDFQKGDIAEGYSVSREKKESFPLTVTSAQKNPTAFYLCASTRTGTNTGELFFGEGSRLTVL.

This clonotype was seen at least ten times. V gene TRBV10-3 combines with J gene TRBJ2-3, with TRBD1 matching over 7 bases. The CDR3 spans 15 residues. CDR1 ENHRY and CDR2 SYGVKD come from the germline V gene. V shed 4 bases, J shed 3 bases, and the junction held 7 bases outside the gene matches. The CDR3, as DNA: TGTGCCATCAGTGTTCGAGGGGGCGAGACAGATACGCAGTATTTT. As protein: CAISVRGGETDTQYF.

This clonotype appeared many times. The rearrangement joins TRBV10-3 to TRBJ2-1, with D maybe TRBD1 (5 bases). The CDR3 runs 15 residues. Germline V CDR1 and CDR2: ENHRY, SYGVKD. V lost 6 bases and J lost 0, with 12 bases in between. The CDR3 DNA reads as TGTGCCATCAGCCCCCCGACAGTCTCCTACAATGAGCAGTTCTTC. Its translation: CAISPPTVSYNEQFF.

The rearrangement links TRBV18 to TRBJ2-2, with no clear D. CDR3 length equals 11 residues. Germline lookup yields CDR1 KGHSH and CDR2 LQKENI. The V end was cut by 6 bases, the J end by 8 bases, with 7 bases between. In DNA form, the CDR3 reads TGTGCCAGCTCTCGTGAAGGGGAGCTGTTTTTT. Protein product: CASSREGELFF.

The rearrangement joins TRBV7-2 to TRBJ2-3; TRBD2 matches at 7 bases. The CDR3 has 16 amino acids. Per the germline V gene, CDR1 is SGHTA and CDR2 is FQGNSA. V was pared by 3 bases and J by 6 bases, with 12 bases of the junction left unmatched. CDR3 DNA: TGTGCCAGCAGCTTTTCCAGCGGGGATGGCGTGGATACGCAGTATTTT. The encoded protein is CASSFSSGDGVDTQYF. The variable domain in full, with the rest retrieved from reference TRBV7-2 and TRBJ2-3, is GAGVSQSPSNKVTEKGKDVELRCDPISGHTALYWYRQSLGQGLEFLIYFQGNSAPDKSGLPSDRFSAERTGGSVSTLTIQRTQQEDSAVYLCASSFSSGDGVDTQYFGPGTRLTVL.

Many counts were recorded for this clonotype. This sequence joins TRBV6-6 and TRBJ1-6; D is unclear. The CDR3 consists of 12 residues. Germline V lookup: CDR1 MNHNY, CDR2 SVGAGI (reference sequence). V was trimmed by 6 bases and J by 6 bases, leaving 6 bases between them. The CDR3 protein is CASSPFNSPLHF. CDR3 coding DNA: TGTGCCAGCAGCCCTTTTAATTCACCCCTCCACTTT.

This clonotype was counted ten times or more. V gene TRBV28 combines with J gene TRBJ1-1; the D is unclear. V was shortened by 7 bases and J by 7 bases, with 16 bases between the two germline ends. The CDR3 loop spans 13 amino acids. Germline V gives CDR1 MDHEN, CDR2 SYDVKM. CDR3 sequence reads: CASTRFQEGEAFF. The CDR3 DNA follows: TGTGCCAGCACTCGGTTTCAGGAGGGTGAAGCTTTCTTT.

This clonotype was recorded at least ten times. J is TRBJ2-3 and V is TRBV20-1; D is unresolved. V gave up 6 bases and J gave up 6 bases, with 16 bases separating them. Per the germline V gene, CDR1 is DFQATT and CDR2 is SNEGSKA (reference sequence). This CDR3 region has 13 residues. CDR3 in DNA: TGCAGTGCCCCGGGCGACCTCGTCGATACGCAGTATTTT. Amino acid sequence: CSAPGDLVDTQYF.

This clonotype has a handful of counts. The V call is TRBV5-1, the J call TRBJ2-7; TRBD2 is a possible D gene (5 bases). The CDR3 loop spans 14 amino acids. V dropped 6 bases and J dropped 3 bases, with 16 bases sitting between them. From germline, CDR1 is SGHRS and CDR2 YFSETQ. The CDR3 nucleotides are TGCGCCAGCACCAGAGAGGGCCAGAGCTACGAGCAGTACTTC. Its translation is CASTREGQSYEQYF.

Here the CDR3 DNA reads TGCAGTGCCCCGGGACAGGCAAACTATGGCTACACCTTC. This codes for CSAPGQANYGYTF. The chain uses TRBV20-1 and TRBJ1-2, with TRBD1 matching over 8 bases. CDR3 size: 13 residues. The germline CDR1 and CDR2 sequences are DFQATT and SNEGSKA (reference sequence). With 6 bases clipped from V and 2 bases from J, the junction kept 5 bases outside the gene matches.

This sequence joins TRBV7-9 and TRBJ2-5; perhaps TRBD1 as D (6 bases). V lost 4 bases and J lost 9, with 18 bases in between. CDR1 and CDR2 (germline): SEHNR, FQNEAQ (reference sequence). This CDR3 is built from 14 residues. The CDR3 DNA reads as TGTGCCAGCAGCTCCTTGACAGGACCCGAGGCCCAGTACTTC. Amino acids: CASSSLTGPEAQYF.